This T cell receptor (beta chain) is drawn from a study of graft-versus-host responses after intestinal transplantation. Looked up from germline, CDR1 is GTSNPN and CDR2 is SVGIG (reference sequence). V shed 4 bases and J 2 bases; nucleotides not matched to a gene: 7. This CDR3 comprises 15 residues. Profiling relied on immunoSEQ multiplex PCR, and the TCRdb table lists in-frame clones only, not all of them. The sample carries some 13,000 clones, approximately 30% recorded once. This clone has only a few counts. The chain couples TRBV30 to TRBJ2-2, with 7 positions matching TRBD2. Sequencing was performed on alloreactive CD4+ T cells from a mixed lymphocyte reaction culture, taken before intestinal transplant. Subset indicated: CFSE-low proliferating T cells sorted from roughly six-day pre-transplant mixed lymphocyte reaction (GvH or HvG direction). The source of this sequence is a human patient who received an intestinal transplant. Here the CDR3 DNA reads TGTGCCTGGAATTGGGGCGGGAGCAACACCGGGGAGCTGTTTTTT. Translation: CAWNWGGSNTGELFF. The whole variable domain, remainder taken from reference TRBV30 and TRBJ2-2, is SQTIHQWPATLVQPVGSPLSLECTVEGTSNPNLYWYRQAAGRGLQLLFYSVGIGQISSEVPQNLSASRPQDRQFILSSKKLLLSDSGFYLCAWNWGGSNTGELFFGEGSRLTVL.